The 19 T cell receptor beta chains reported below all come from one sample, sequenced in a study of tumor-infiltrating lymphocytes in oesophageal squamous cell carcinoma. TCRdb re-called the PCR reads through MiXCR, storing one row per CDR3 protein. The sample has about 18,000 distinct CDR3 sequences; roughly 40% are singletons. What was sequenced was esophageal tumor tissue. Source of these receptors: a male donor with esophageal squamous cell carcinoma.

Turning to this clonotype: The CDR3 carries no conserved terminal phenylalanine or tryptophan, so it likely arises from a read error. Because the CDR3's place on the DNA is in doubt, the DNA is left out and the CDR3 is given as listed by TCRdb. The chain recombines TRBV7-4 with TRBJ2-6; the table's D gene call, TRBD2, was not cross checked with the DNA. The CDR3 totals 17 residues, both ends included. Looked up from germline, CDR1 is SGHVT and CDR2 is SQSDAQ. CDR3 loop: CASSSGPSQQETQYFGA.

A note on this clonotype: The conserved closing phenylalanine or tryptophan is absent in this CDR3, likely reflecting a read error. It is unclear where the CDR3 begins or ends on the DNA, so no DNA is shown, and the CDR3 is as TCRdb lists it. The chain uses TRBV10-2 and TRBJ2-5; the D call TRBD2 from the table was never checked on the DNA. Germline CDR1 reads WSHSY; CDR2 reads SAAADI. The CDR3 spans 15 amino acids, including both terminal residues. The CDR3 here is CASSSSARETQYFGS.

The chain has TRBV7-9 and TRBJ2-1; 9 bases agree with TRBD2. CDR3 length: 19 amino acids. After removal of 1 base from V and 6 bases from J, the junction contained 16 bases not matched to a gene. Germline assignment: CDR1 SEHNR and CDR2 FQNEAQ (reference sequence). CDR3 loop: CASSLGGRAGTRTRNEQFF. For the CDR3, the DNA is TGTGCCAGCAGCTTAGGCGGGAGGGCCGGGACAAGGACTCGCAATGAGCAGTTCTTC.

This clonotype was picked up many times. This sequence joins TRBV6-1 and TRBJ1-5; maybe TRBD1 (6 bases). The CDR3 loop spans 14 amino acids. Looked up from germline, CDR1 is MNHNS and CDR2 is SASEGT. Trimming took off 5 bases at V and 2 bases at J, with 10 bases between the two ends. The CDR3 region has the DNA TGTGCCAGCAGTCTCCGGACAGGCAATCAGCCCCAGCATTTT. Translation: CASSLRTGNQPQHF.

This clonotype was recorded only once. This chain joins TRBV6-2 or TRBV6-3 and TRBJ2-3; 13 bases map to TRBD2. Germline values: CDR1 MNHEY, CDR2 SVGEGT. V shed 7 bases, J shed 4 bases, and the junction held 17 bases outside the gene matches. This CDR3 has 19 residues. CDR3 loop: CASTPTLRQLAGGPDTQYF. CDR3 nucleotide sequence: TGTGCCAGCACACCCACCCTGCGCCAACTAGCGGGAGGGCCAGATACGCAGTATTTT.

The sample holds a few counts of this clonotype. The chain carries TRBV12-3 or TRBV12-4 and TRBJ1-1, with a possible D match to TRBD1 (6 bases). The CDR3 is 13 residues long. V was pared by 6 bases and J by 4 bases, with 12 bases between. DNA for the CDR3: TGTGCCAGCAGCCTTACAGGGCCCACTGAAGCTTTCTTT. Protein product: CASSLTGPTEAFF.

This clonotype occurred many times. This CDR3 is CASSYSSGGGNEQFF. DNA for the CDR3: TGTGCCAGCAGTTACTCTAGCGGGGGGGGGAATGAGCAGTTCTTC. The chain has TRBV6-6 and TRBJ2-1; TRBD2 matches at 11 bases. V lost 0 bases, J lost 7 bases, and 2 bases stayed unmatched. The V gene's germline CDR1 is MNHNY and CDR2 SVGAGI (reference sequence). The CDR3 spans 15 residues.

At least ten counts were recorded for this clonotype. One base away lies a much larger clone, so this may be a sequencing read error. CDR3 nucleotide sequence: TGTGCCAGCATCGACAGGGTTGGGGACTACAATGAGCAGTACTTC. As protein: CASIDRVGDYNEQYF. The chain uses TRBV6-1 and TRBJ2-5; D may correspond to TRBD1 or TRBD2 (7 bases each). Trimming took off 7 bases at V and 11 bases at J, with 26 bases between the two ends. Germline-derived CDR1 and CDR2 are MNHNS and SASEGT. The CDR3 runs to 15 residues.

V gene TRBV7-2 combines with J gene TRBJ2-3; D assignment may be TRBD1 or TRBD2 (5 bases each). The CDR3 length is 15 residues. Germline CDR1 and CDR2: SGHTA and FQGNSA. Trimming removed 5 bases at V and 7 bases at J, with 19 bases between. CDR3 sequence (DNA): TGTGCCAGCAGCGAAACCGGGACCGCAGTCCATACGCAGTATTTT. As protein: CASSETGTAVHTQYF. Supplemented by reference TRBV7-2 and TRBJ2-3, the full variable domain reads GAGVSQSPSNKVTEKGKDVELRCDPISGHTALYWYRQSLGQGLEFLIYFQGNSAPDKSGLPSDRFSAERTGGSVSTLTIQRTQQEDSAVYLCASSETGTAVHTQYFGPGTRLTVL.

J is TRBJ2-7 and V is TRBV6-5; tentatively, D is TRBD1 (5 bases). Matching the DNA end better, TRBJ2-1 makes the J call doubtful. This CDR3 has 15 residues. Germline CDR1 MNHEY, CDR2 SVGAGI. This chain's CDR3 is CASSYSWGEGNEQFF. For the CDR3, the DNA is TGTGCCAGCAGTTACTCTTGGGGCGAAGGCAATGAGCAGTTCTTC.

This clonotype showed up many times. The chain couples TRBV7-6 to TRBJ2-2; D unresolved. This CDR3 spans 13 amino acids. V was trimmed by 2 bases and J by 2 bases, leaving 3 bases between them. Per germline, CDR1 SGHVS and CDR2 FNYEAQ. CDR3 protein: CASSLTNTGELFF. The DNA of the CDR3 is TGTGCCAGCAGCTTAACCAACACCGGGGAGCTGTTTTTT. Drawing the rest from reference TRBV7-6 and TRBJ2-2, the complete variable domain is GAGVSQSPRYKVTKRGQDVALRCDPISGHVSLYWYRQALGQGPEFLTYFNYEAQQDKSGLPNDRFSAERPEGSISTLTIQRTEQRDSAMYRCASSLTNTGELFFGEGSRLTVL.

Concerning this clonotype: One base away lies a much larger clone, so this may be a sequencing read error. The chain uses TRBV5-4 and TRBJ2-1; possible D gene TRBD2, 6 bases. In germline, CDR1 is SGHNT, CDR2 YYREEE (reference sequence). This CDR3 contains 13 residues. V lost 5 bases to trimming and J lost 13 bases, with 19 bases between them. The CDR3 sequence: CASSRDFQETQFF. The CDR3 nucleotides read TGTGCCAGCAGTCGGGACTTCCAAGAGACCCAGTTCTTC.

This clonotype qualifies as medium-sized (0.01 to 0.1%). The chain combines TRBV6-1 with TRBJ2-5, with a possible D match to TRBD2 (6 bases). Germline lookup yields CDR1 MNHNS and CDR2 SASEGT. Trimming pared 10 bases from V and 1 base from J, leaving 16 bases between. The CDR3 contains 14 residues. The CDR3 bases are TGTGCCACCCAGCTGGGGGGTTCCCAAGAGACCCAGTACTTC. Amino acid sequence: CATQLGGSQETQYF.

This clonotype was recorded a few times. A much larger clone lies a single base off, so this may be a read error. In DNA form, the CDR3 reads TGTGCCAGCAGGGCAGGGGGCTACGAGCAGTTCTTC. Residues: CASRAGGYEQFF. The chain has TRBV2 and TRBJ2-7; 8 nucleotides match TRBD1. The better agreement between TRBJ2-1 and the DNA end casts doubt on the J call. The V gene's germline CDR1 is SNHLY and CDR2 FYNNEI. The CDR3 runs to 12 residues.

This clonotype was counted a few times. This likely comes from a read error, as the CDR3 has no conserved phenylalanine or tryptophan at its end. No DNA is shown, since the ends of the CDR3 on it are uncertain; the CDR3 is the one TCRdb lists. CDR3 sequence: CASSLIWARDVRPSTSVR. The chain couples TRBV7-6 to TRBJ2-3; TRBD1, as called in the table, went unchecked against the DNA. The CDR3 is 18 amino acids long, termini counted. Germline V gives CDR1 SGHVS, CDR2 FNYEAQ.

The chain has TRBV12-3 or TRBV12-4 and TRBJ2-5, with 9 bases matching TRBD2. With V trimmed by 3 bases and J by 5 bases, 7 bases remained unmatched. CDR3 size: 15 residues. The CDR3 nucleotides are TGTGCCAGCAGTTTGGGGCGGGGGGGCGGGGAGACCCAGTACTTC. Protein sequence: CASSLGRGGGETQYF.

Ten or more counts support this clonotype. The chain joins TRBV12-5 to TRBJ2-2; TRBD1 matches 10 bases. The germline V gene has CDR1 LGHNT and CDR2 FRNRAP. V lost 5 bases and J lost 6; bases outside the gene matches: 12. The CDR3 consists of 17 residues. As DNA, the CDR3 is TGTGCTAGTGGTCTGATGTTTGGGACAGGGGTTGCCGGGGAGCTGTTTTTT. Its protein is CASGLMFGTGVAGELFF.

With respect to this clonotype: Mismatch with germline at one junction end may stem from a read error. The J gene is TRBJ2-5, the V gene TRBV28; D is perhaps TRBD1 (6 bases). CDR3 size: 15 residues. Germline CDR1 MDHEN, CDR2 SYDVKM. The CDR3 DNA follows: TGTGCCAGCGAAGTCACGGCAGGGGCTAATTCACCCCTCCACTTC. Translated, it gives CASEVTAGANSPLHF. The full variable domain, completed using reference TRBV28 and TRBJ2-5, is DVKVTQSSRYLVKRTGEKVFLECVQDMDHENMFWYRQDPGLGLRLIYFSYDVKMKEKGDIPEGYSVSREKKERFSLILESASTNQTSMYLCASEVTAGANSPLHFGPGTRLLVL.

The chain recombines TRBV24-1 with TRBJ2-7; 7 bases line up with TRBD1. The J call may be faulty, since TRBJ2-5 better matches the DNA end. Germline V gene data show CDR1 as KGHDR and CDR2 as SFDVKD. The CDR3 totals 15 residues. CDR3 DNA sequence: TGTGCCACCAGTGATGCCACCTTGACAGGGGAGACCCAGTACTTC. Encoded protein: CATSDATLTGETQYF.